This T cell receptor beta chain was documented in a study of shared clonotypes between healthy human individuals (dated by TCRdb to the early 2020s). Broadly, across the study: The cohort included three men and a couple of women between 18 and 49 years of age. Different laboratories and diverse techniques were used to prepare libraries and sequence TCR repertoires, to increase sequencing depth and limit assay-specific biases. The study deeply sequenced blood TCR repertoires of five healthy adults to estimate repertoire size and the extent of clonotype sharing between individuals. For each donor, CD4 naive and CD4 memory were each run on three plates, CD8 naive on two plates, and CD8 memory on one plate. Between about 0.94 and 8.9 billion PBMCs per donor were obtained by leukapheresis.

Of note for this clone: No antigen is known for it. No base quality values were provided; no much bigger clone lies one nucleotide off.

Using the deep immunoSEQ assay, multiplex PCR amplified TCR CDR3 regions from genomic DNA. Genomic DNA extracted from each cell subset was distributed evenly over all wells of several immunoSEQ 96-well plates, and each plate served as one replicate. Each replicate PCR for sorted subsets received about 210 ng genomic DNA, equal to about 30,000 T cell genomes. Purified libraries were measured with a Qubit 3.0 fluorometer, size-checked on a Bioanalyzer 2100, and measured again with the KAPA Library Quantification kit. Every immunoSEQ 96-well plate was sequenced on a dedicated single-read 150-cycle Illumina NextSeq 550 flow cell. Concerning the study's data processing: Because the immunoSEQ output held only junctional sequences and lacked quality scores, the filtering could not match the filtering applied to full-length reads. Sequences were annotated with PyIR, a Python wrapper for IgBLAST v1.9, and V/J genes and CDR3 were assigned using IMGT germline references. Reads with weak V/J assignments (E-value above 1e-6), missing CDR3, stop codons, out-of-frame junctions, or ambiguous translated residues were removed. V3J clonotypes were defined as sequences sharing the same inferred V gene, J gene, and CDR3 amino acid sequence. Percentage overlap between repertoires was computed as shared unique clonotypes divided by the size of the smaller repertoire. Richness of each repertoire was evaluated using RTK rarefaction, the Chao1 estimator, and Recon v2.1 estimates of unobserved clonotypes. For all TCRbeta clonotypes obtained by the gDNA method from a few donors, generation probabilities were computed with OLGA. The source is immuneACCESS, and TCRdb retained only in-frame sequences with V and J called. Part of the clones is not carried over; for the studies checked, unresolved V genes explain less than half of this, and the remainder is unexplained. That table supplies the V and J calls and clone size; D and trimming were determined from the DNA. Within this sample are about 580,000 clones, with 95% to 98% of them counted one time only. 0.3% of the sample lies in the top ten.

Inclusive of the bounding cysteine and phenylalanine, the CDR3 is 15 residues long. CDR3 DNA is the only sequence kept; it has 45 bases, read in frame from the first base. V and J lose 3 bases and 0 bases, and a span of 11 bases separates them. In the germline V gene (reference sequence), CDR1 corresponds to SEHNR and CDR2 to FQNEAQ. The paper's findings and limits, for the study overall: The small number of donors limited the genetic and exposure-history diversity represented. Estimated clonotype richness was generally larger for naive than for memory subsets. Pairwise subsampling led to the expectation that sequencing depth would affect the degree of clonotype sharing among donors. Sampling was restricted to blood, and TCR repertoires in tissues likely differ from the TCR repertoires found in blood. When a few donors were compared, the shared fraction of clonotypes was about 5% for naive CD4, approximately 3.3% for naive CD8, roughly 2.5% for memory CD4, and 0.3% to 0.5% for memory CD8. Even with the large sequencing depth, rarefaction of the sorted-subset datasets indicated that sequencing was incomplete. Clonotypes shared by all four sorted-subset donors showed higher generation probabilities than non-shared clonotypes.

CD8 naive samples were CD45RO-negative cells positively selected for CCR7, giving a CD45RA+CCR7+ population that excluded TemRA cells. The donors were healthy, HIV-negative adults with no recently reported acute infections or vaccinations. Every donor was a Caucasian adult living in Nashville, Tennessee, USA. Blood was obtained by leukapheresis, after which PBMCs were separated by Ficoll-Histopaque density gradient centrifugation and cryopreserved in liquid nitrogen vapor phase. Purity and quantity of every magnetically sorted T cell population were checked by analytical flow cytometry. Genomic DNA was isolated from every sorted fraction and measured by UV absorbance on a Nanodrop 2000c.

Rearrangement joined TRBV7-9 to TRBJ1-1, with no D gene named confidently. The receptor was derived from a man aged 30-40 years in good health. Sequences were obtained from naive CD8+ T cells sorted from blood. The intended sense of this specimen's cell subset or site label: CD45RA+CCR7+. The nucleotides are TGTGCCAGCAGCTTCCCGGGTTCCGTGAACACTGAAGCTTTCTTT. This translates into CASSFPGSVNTEAFF.